Shown below are 13 T cell receptor beta chains from a single sample sequenced in a study of blood T cell repertoires in COVID-19 (dated by TCRdb to about 2020). Receptor amplification or capture employed the immunoSEQ multiplex PCR assay. TCRdb carries this immuneACCESS record with in-frame sequences only. Its versions omit some clonotypes, under half of them owing to an unresolved V gene in the studies checked, with the rest unexplained. The sample table lists some 96,000 clones, over 80% of them with a count of one. Roughly 13% of the sample is taken by the ten largest. The sequenced material came from peripheral blood. The source is a man in his fifties with active or convalescent COVID-19.

The V and J genes are TRBV20-1 and TRBJ2-5; perhaps TRBD2 as D (6 bases). This CDR3 region has 10 residues. The V gene lost 3 bases and the J gene lost 7 bases, with 6 bases spanning the gap. The germline CDR1 and CDR2 sequences are DFQATT and SNEGSKA (reference sequence). CDR3: CSASGGTQYF. CDR3 in DNA: TGCAGTGCTAGCGGGGGGACCCAGTACTTC.

This sequence joins TRBV7-8 and TRBJ1-3, with TRBD1 matching over 10 bases. Germline loops: CDR1 SGHVS, CDR2 FQNEAQ. The V gene end was trimmed by 3 bases and the J gene end by 8 bases; junction bases not matched to a gene: 4. The CDR3 has 14 amino acids. The CDR3: CASSLGTGVHTIYF. Here the CDR3 DNA reads TGTGCCAGCAGCTTGGGGACAGGGGTGCACACCATATATTTT.

The J gene is TRBJ1-5, the V gene TRBV3-1 (or the pseudogene TRBV3-2); D is unclear. There are 15 residues in the CDR3. The germline V gene has CDR1 LGHDT and CDR2 YNNKEL (reference sequence). V lost 0 bases and J 7 bases, leaving 13 bases between the germline ends. The CDR3 region has the DNA TGTGCCAGCAGCCAAGAGGGAGACTCAGCCCAGCCCCAGCATTTT. Translated, it gives CASSQEGDSAQPQHF.

On this clone: The identical CDR3 is also encoded by other nucleotide sequences in the sample. V usage is TRBV6-5 and J usage is TRBJ1-2; D gene unclear. Germline lookup yields CDR1 MNHEY and CDR2 SVGAGI. This CDR3 is built from 13 residues. The V and J ends lost 5 bases and 2 bases respectively, with 9 bases between them. The CDR3 spells CASSPGSNYGYTF. For the CDR3, the DNA is TGTGCCAGCAGTCCAGGCTCGAACTATGGCTACACCTTC.

Only one count was recorded for this clone. The chain is built from TRBV12-5 and TRBJ1-3; 9 positions match TRBD1. With V trimmed by 2 bases and J by 4 bases, 0 bases remained unmatched. There are 14 residues in the CDR3. Germline assignment: CDR1 LGHNT and CDR2 FRNRAP. CDR3 protein: CASGLTGGGNTIYF. CDR3 nucleotides: TGTGCTAGTGGTTTGACAGGGGGCGGAAACACCATATATTTT.

The rearrangement joins TRBV5-1 to TRBJ2-2; 9 bases are shared with TRBD1. V shed 4 bases and J 5 bases; nucleotides not matched to a gene: 12. CDR3 length: 17 amino acids. CDR1 is SGHRS, CDR2 YFSETQ, per germline. CDR3 sequence reads: CASSRTNRGQGTGELFF. The CDR3 DNA reads TGCGCCAGCAGCCGGACCAACAGGGGGCAGGGAACCGGGGAGCTGTTTTTT. Drawing the rest from reference TRBV5-1 and TRBJ2-2, the complete variable domain is KAGVTQTPRYLIKTRGQQVTLSCSPISGHRSVSWYQQTPGQGLQFLFEYFSETQRNKGNFPGRFSGRQFSNSRSEMNVSTLELGDSALYLCASSRTNRGQGTGELFFGEGSRLTVL.

This chain connects TRBV2 to TRBJ2-7; tentative D call: TRBD1 (5 bases). This CDR3 is built from 12 residues. Germline-derived CDR1 and CDR2 are SNHLY and FYNNEI. V lost 6 bases and J 2 bases, leaving 8 bases between the germline ends. In nucleotides, the CDR3 is TGTGCCAGCAGGGCAGGGACCTACGAGCAGTACTTC. Amino acids: CASRAGTYEQYF.

In nucleotides, the CDR3 is TGTGCCAGCAGTAACCGGGGACAGGGAAGAGCCGAGCAGTACTTC. This codes for CASSNRGQGRAEQYF. This chain links TRBV27 with TRBJ2-7; 9 nucleotides align to TRBD1. In germline, CDR1 is MNHEY, CDR2 SMNVEV (reference sequence). The CDR3 covers 15 residues. J lost 6 bases, V lost 5 bases, and 11 bases had no gene match.

This sequence joins TRBV29-1 and TRBJ1-1; 9 nucleotides match TRBD1. J lost 4 bases, V lost 6 bases, and 3 bases had no gene match. The CDR3 sequence is 12 residues long. Germline V gene sequence: CDR1 SQVTM, CDR2 ANQGSEA. The chain's CDR3 is CSVRQGGTEAFF. CDR3 nucleotides: TGCAGCGTACGACAGGGGGGCACTGAAGCTTTCTTT.

This CDR3 is CASSSLQGNHHEQYF. The CDR3 nucleotides are TGTGCCAGCAGCTCCCTACAGGGGAATCACCACGAGCAGTACTTC. The V gene is TRBV11-2, the J gene TRBJ2-7, with 7 bases lining up with TRBD1. Per germline, CDR1 SGHAT and CDR2 FQNNGV. After removal of 4 bases from V and 5 bases from J, the junction contained 11 bases not matched to a gene. CDR3 length equals 15 residues.

This clone was seen a handful of times. This CDR3 reads CASSPTGFNEKLFF. The CDR3 region has the DNA TGTGCCAGCAGTCCCACAGGGTTCAATGAAAAACTGTTTTTT. V gene TRBV6-5 combines with J gene TRBJ1-4, with D possibly being TRBD1 (6 bases). V was trimmed by 5 bases and J by 5 bases, leaving 12 bases between them. This CDR3 region has 14 residues. The V gene's germline CDR1 is MNHEY and CDR2 SVGAGI.

The gene calls are TRBV6-5 and TRBJ2-7; TRBD2 might be the D (6 bases). This CDR3 region has 14 residues. Germline V gives CDR1 MNHEY, CDR2 SVGAGI. Trimming cost V 7 bases and J 6 bases, with 19 bases left between them. CDR3 region: CASTFTVGDSEQYF. Written as DNA, the CDR3 is TGTGCCAGCACCTTCACGGTGGGGGACTCCGAGCAGTACTTC.

The DNA for the CDR3 is TGCGCCAGCAGCACCCAAGTTGGGCAGACCGCGAACACCGGGGAGCTGTTTTTT. Translating it yields CASSTQVGQTANTGELFF. This chain connects TRBV5-1 to TRBJ2-2; D is undetermined. Germline CDR1 reads SGHRS; CDR2 reads YFSETQ. The CDR3 extends over 18 amino acids. The V end lost 4 bases, the J end lost 0 bases, and 19 bases lay between the germline ends.